Listed below are T cell receptor beta chains from one sample, sequenced in a study of identical twins. Using its own MiXCR run on the 5' RACE reads, TCRdb lists one record per CDR3 protein. Among nearly 200,000 distinct CDR3 sequences, roughly 15% were seen once, and the ten largest hold roughly two fifths. These data were also reused for a study on T cells expressing NK-cell markers.

Input material: CD8+ T cells sorted from blood. Receptors originate from a woman aged 18-29 years in good health. Each CDR3 is given with its conserved first and last residue. A D gene is named only where the DNA matches it firmly. Clone size is shown for a subset of rows, as once, few, many or a class of expanded clone.

TRBD2,-,TRBV5-1,TRBJ2-1,TGCGCCAGCAGCTTATCTCCCAGCGGGAGCTACAATGAGCAGTTCTTC,CASSLSPSGSYNEQFF
-,once,TRBV19,TRBJ1-5,TGTGCCAGTAAGGGTCAGGGCCATCAGCCCCAGCATTTT,CASKGQGHQPQHF
-,-,TRBV29-1,TRBJ1-1,TGCAGCGTTGAAATGGGGAGCACTGAAGCTTTCTTT,CSVEMGSTEAFF
-,-,TRBV7-6,TRBJ2-7,TGTGCCAGCAGCCAACCAGGGGAGAACAACGAGCAGTACTTC,CASSQPGENNEQYF
-,-,TRBV21-1,TRBJ2-1,TGTGCCGGACTTCGTAGGGGACTAGCGGGAGCCGATGAGCAGTTCTTC,CAGLRRGLAGADEQFF
-,-,TRBV9,TRBJ2-7,TGTGCCAGCAGCGCGAGTAGGGATGACTACGAGCAGTACTTC,CASSASRDDYEQYF
-,few,TRBV9,TRBJ2-3,TGTGCCAGCAGCTCCTCCGGGCTCCCGACAGATACGCAGTATTTT,CASSSSGLPTDTQYF
TRBD2,-,TRBV5-1,TRBJ2-3,TGCGCCAGCAGCTCCCTACGGGGGGTGGACGGAGATACGCAGTATTTT,CASSSLRGVDGDTQYF
-,few,TRBV12-3/TRBV12-4,TRBJ1-5,TGTGCCAGCAGCCACCGACAGTTCAATCAGCCCCAGCATTTT,CASSHRQFNQPQHF
-,-,TRBV6-1,TRBJ1-6,TGTGCCAGCAGTGAACCCTCTCGACCCCTCCACTTT,CASSEPSRPLHF